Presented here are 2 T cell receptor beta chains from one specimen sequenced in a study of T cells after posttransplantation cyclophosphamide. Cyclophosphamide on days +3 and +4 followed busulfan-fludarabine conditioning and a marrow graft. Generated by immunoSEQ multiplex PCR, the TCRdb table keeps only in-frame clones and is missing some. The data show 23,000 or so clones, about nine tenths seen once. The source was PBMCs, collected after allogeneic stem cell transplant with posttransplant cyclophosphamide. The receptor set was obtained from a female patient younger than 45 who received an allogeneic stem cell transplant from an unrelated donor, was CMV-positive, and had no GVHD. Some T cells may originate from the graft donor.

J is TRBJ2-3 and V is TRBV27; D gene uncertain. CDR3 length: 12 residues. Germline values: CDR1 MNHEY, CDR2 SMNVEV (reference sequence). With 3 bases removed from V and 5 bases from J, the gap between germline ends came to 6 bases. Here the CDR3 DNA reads TGTGCCAGCAGTTTCGGTAGAGATACGCAGTATTTT. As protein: CASSFGRDTQYF.

CDR3 in amino acids: CARTTRVRDTQYF. DNA of the CDR3: TGTGCCAGAACCACAAGAGTGAGGGATACGCAGTATTTT. V is TRBV5-3 and J is TRBJ2-3, with D unclear. TRBV5-3 is identified as an open reading frame with a role that is uncertain. The CDR3 has 13 residues. V lost 6 bases, J lost 6 bases, and 14 bases lay in between.